This TCR beta chain came from a study of blood T cells in healthy people across ages. As for the study in general: Per every two T cells, about one barcoded beta molecule was captured by template switching.

Findings of the study overall: Across the age range, TCR beta diversity per million T cells fell in a roughly linear way.

The donors, all healthy, were Caucasians living in Russia, aged roughly 6 to 100. J lost 13 bases, V lost 3 bases, and 11 bases had no gene match. The CDR3 consists of 12 residues. The V gene's germline CDR1 is DFQATT and CDR2 SNEGSKA (reference sequence). A second roughly 6 to 12 cycle PCR used barcoded and J-beta primers. TCRdb independently ran MiXCR on the 5' RACE reads; one entry per CDR3 protein. The profile covers 700,000 to 950,000 distinct CDR3 sequences, with about 62% appearing a single time and approximately 20% taken by the ten largest. This clonotype has a count of ten or more. Its antigen is undetermined.

The clonotype comes from a man aged 25 to 40 in good health. The chain couples TRBV20-1 to TRBJ2-5, with 7 bases matching TRBD1. The sequencing input was blood. In DNA, the CDR3 is TGCAGTGCTAGTCGGACAGGCTCCAAGACGTACTTC. Protein sequence: CSASRTGSKTYF.